This T cell receptor beta chain was sequenced during a study of molecular identifiers for immune sequencing clone quantification. In TCRdb, the PCR reads were re-called with MiXCR into one record per CDR3 protein. The table records nearly 650,000 distinct CDR3 sequences, about 25% of them present only once. A word on this clonotype: A read error may explain this, as a much larger clone is one base away.

Sorting isolated naive CD8 T cells as CD8+CD4-CCR7+CD45RA+ events. V was trimmed by 6 bases and J by 2 bases, leaving 22 bases between them. This CDR3 has 16 residues. Looked up from germline, CDR1 is DFQATT and CDR2 is SNEGSKA (reference sequence). This clonotype was sampled from a human donor in good health. Some libraries in this study had Jurkat cell RNA spiked in. Sample: naive CD8+ T cells from blood, with Jurkat cell RNA spiked in. As to subset: FACS-sorted CD8+CD4-CCR7+CD45RA+ naive T cells. V gene TRBV20-1 combines with J gene TRBJ2-5; possibly TRBD2 for D (6 bases). The CDR3 DNA follows: TGCAGTGCCCTGGGGGTTGGCGGGGCATTACAAGAGACCCAGTACTTC. It translates to CSALGVGGALQETQYF.